Shown below are 17 T cell receptor beta chains from a single sample sequenced in a study of control samples from healthy donors and cancer patients. The table came from immunoSEQ multiplex PCR; TCRdb's copy has only in-frame clones and leaves some out. Of 65,000 to 90,000 clones detected, about 94% appear once; the ten largest clones hold 2.8%. The sequencing input was blood. Receptors were obtained from a woman under 40 in good health.

The V call is TRBV18, the J call TRBJ1-2; TRBD1 is a possible D gene (6 bases). The V gene's germline CDR1 is KGHSH and CDR2 LQKENI. V was pared by 2 bases and J by 0 bases, with 13 bases between. The CDR3 spans 16 residues. This CDR3 reads CASSPDGTPTNYGYTF. The DNA for the CDR3 is TGTGCCAGCTCACCAGACGGGACACCAACTAACTATGGCTACACCTTC.

V is TRBV7-9 and J is TRBJ1-2; TRBD1 is a possible D gene (6 bases). The CDR3 length is 15 residues. Germline assignment: CDR1 SEHNR and CDR2 FQNEAQ (reference sequence). V was cut by 2 bases and J by 4 bases, with 14 bases left in between. The CDR3 coding sequence is TGTGCCAGCAGCTTAAGGGGGGCAGAGACCTATGGCTACACCTTC. Translating gives CASSLRGAETYGYTF. Using reference TRBV7-9 and TRBJ1-2 for the parts outside the CDR3, the full variable domain is DTGVSQNPRHKITKRGQNVTFRCDPISEHNRLYWYRQTLGQGPEFLTYFQNEAQLEKSRLLSDRFSAERPKGSFSTLEIQRTEQGDSAMYLCASSLRGAETYGYTFGSGTRLTVV.

The genes are TRBV6-5 and TRBJ1-4, with D unclear. The CDR3 is made up of 15 amino acids. The germline V and J ends were trimmed by 0 bases and 0 bases, with 5 bases remaining between them. Germline V gene sequence: CDR1 MNHEY, CDR2 SVGAGI. The CDR3 region has the DNA TGTGCCAGCAGTTACTCTAAGGCAACTAATGAAAAACTGTTTTTT. It encodes CASSYSKATNEKLFF.

The genes are TRBV19 and TRBJ1-4; D unclear. This CDR3 is 15 amino acids long. CDR1 is LNHDA and CDR2 is SQIVND in the germline V gene (reference sequence). V gave up 7 bases and J gave up 4 bases, with 16 bases separating them. CDR3 nucleotide sequence: TGTGCCAGTATCAGGCGGGCGGCTAATAATGAAAAACTGTTTTTT. Translation gives CASIRRAANNEKLFF.

This chain connects TRBV2 to TRBJ2-3, with a possible D match to TRBD2 (6 bases). The CDR3 is 15 residues long. Looked up from germline, CDR1 is SNHLY and CDR2 is FYNNEI. Trimming cost V 6 bases and J 5 bases, with 18 bases left between them. The CDR3 DNA sequence: TGTGCCAGCAGCACAGCCTCGGGAGTCGGAGATACGCAGTATTTT. Translating gives CASSTASGVGDTQYF. The variable domain in full, completed from reference TRBV2 and TRBJ2-3, reads EPEVTQTPSHQVTQMGQEVILRCVPISNHLYFYWYRQILGQKVEFLVSFYNNEISEKSEIFDDQFSVERPDGSNFTLKIRSTKLEDSAMYFCASSTASGVGDTQYFGPGTRLTVL.

The J gene is TRBJ1-2, the V gene TRBV29-1; possibly TRBD1 for D (5 bases). Germline CDR1 and CDR2: SQVTM and ANQGSEA. The CDR3 runs 13 residues. The germline V and J ends were trimmed by 4 bases and 4 bases, with 13 bases remaining between them. The CDR3 DNA reads as TGCAGCGTTGGGGAAGGTCAGGGCTATGGCTACACCTTC. Its protein is CSVGEGQGYGYTF.

This chain uses TRBV4-1 with TRBJ1-4; D remains ambiguous. The CDR3 spans 15 residues. The V end lost 1 base, the J end lost 6 bases, and 12 bases lay between the germline ends. The germline V gene has CDR1 MGHRA and CDR2 YSYEKL. The CDR3 spells CASSQAALRDEKLFF. In DNA, the CDR3 is TGCGCCAGCAGCCAAGCTGCACTGAGGGATGAAAAACTGTTTTTT.

There are a few counts of this clone. The CDR3 DNA follows: TGTGCCAGCAGGGTTACAGGCACCGGGGAGCTGTTTTTT. Its translation is CASRVTGTGELFF. The chain links TRBV6-5 to TRBJ2-2; a weak D match, TRBD1 (5 bases). The germline CDR1 and CDR2 sequences are MNHEY and SVGAGI. The V end was cut by 6 bases, the J end by 4 bases, with 9 bases between. The CDR3 has 13 amino acids.

J is TRBJ1-6 and V is TRBV7-3; the D is unclear. With 3 bases removed from V and 7 bases from J, the gap between germline ends came to 7 bases. The V gene's germline CDR1 is SGHTA and CDR2 FQGTGA. The CDR3 length is 13 residues. CDR3 residues: CASSFGENSPLHF. Here the CDR3 DNA reads TGTGCCAGCAGCTTTGGCGAAAATTCACCCCTCCACTTT.

The J gene is TRBJ1-1, the V gene TRBV21-1. TRBV21-1 counts as a pseudogene. This CDR3 comprises 13 residues. CDR3 residues: CASSKGENTEAFF. CDR3 nucleotides: TGTGCCAGCAGCAAAGGAGAAAACACTGAAGCTTTCTTT.

The rearrangement links TRBV15 to TRBJ1-2; the D gene is possibly TRBD1 (5 bases). With 8 bases removed from V and 6 bases from J, the gap between germline ends came to 25 bases. Germline CDR1 LNHNV, CDR2 YYDKDF (reference sequence). There are 16 residues in the CDR3. The CDR3: CATAKDIFGSADGYTF. DNA for the CDR3: TGTGCCACCGCAAAGGACATCTTTGGCTCCGCGGATGGCTACACCTTC.

The V gene is TRBV30, the J gene TRBJ1-5; D possibly corresponds to TRBD1 (6 bases). The germline V gene has CDR1 GTSNPN and CDR2 SVGIG (reference sequence). This CDR3 has 15 amino acids. The V end was cut by 1 base, the J end by 3 bases, with 13 bases between. CDR3 loop: CAWSETGTLNQPQHF. The CDR3 coding sequence is TGTGCCTGGAGTGAAACCGGGACACTCAATCAGCCCCAGCATTTT.

The chain couples TRBV12-5 to TRBJ2-2; 8 positions match TRBD2. Germline trimming cut 2 bases from V and 7 bases from J; bases unmatched to any gene: 15. This CDR3 region has 18 residues. The germline V gene encodes CDR1 LGHNT and CDR2 FRNRAP. CDR3 sequence: CASGLSDPWAGGIGELFF. The CDR3 DNA follows: TGTGCTAGTGGTTTGTCCGACCCCTGGGCGGGGGGCATCGGGGAGCTGTTTTTT.

The gene calls are TRBV28 and TRBJ1-4; possibly TRBD1 for D (5 bases). Germline assignment: CDR1 MDHEN and CDR2 SYDVKM. Trimming took off 8 bases at V and 0 bases at J, with 10 bases between the two ends. The CDR3 is made up of 14 amino acids. The CDR3 nucleotides read TGTGCCAGCGGCCGGGACGCAACTAATGAAAAACTGTTTTTT. Its protein product is CASGRDATNEKLFF.

The V and J genes are TRBV9 and TRBJ1-2; 8 positions agree with TRBD1. J lost 7 bases, V lost 4 bases, and 15 bases had no gene match. Germline values: CDR1 SGDLS, CDR2 YYNGEE. This CDR3 has 16 amino acids. The CDR3 nucleotides are TGTGCCAGCAGCCCTATGTCAGGGGGCGCGGAGGGTGGCTACACCTTC. Protein product: CASSPMSGGAEGGYTF.

This clone qualifies as medium-sized (0.01 to 0.1%). The chain combines TRBV7-9 with TRBJ2-5; TRBD1 might be the D (6 bases). This CDR3 comprises 16 residues. V shed 5 bases and J shed 2 bases, with 18 bases lying between them. Germline V gene data show CDR1 as SEHNR and CDR2 as FQNEAQ (reference sequence). The CDR3 nucleotides read TGTGCCAGCAGCGCAGGTGGGGGCGTTTTACAAGAGACCCAGTACTTC. It is translated as CASSAGGGVLQETQYF.

The CDR3 is CASRRSYNSPLHF. The CDR3 nucleotides read TGTGCCAGCCGTCGCTCCTATAATTCACCCCTCCACTTT. V usage is TRBV27 and J usage is TRBJ1-6; no definite D call. This CDR3 region has 13 residues. CDR1 is MNHEY, CDR2 SMNVEV, per germline (reference sequence). Trimming pared 8 bases from V and 0 bases from J, leaving 5 bases between.